This T cell receptor (beta chain) was found in a study of blood T cells in healthy people across ages. The CDR3 is 16 amino acids. Germline-derived CDR1 and CDR2 are LNHDA and SQIVND (reference sequence). Trimming shortened V by 5 bases and J by 4 bases, and 18 bases separated the two germline ends. For the second PCR, which ran for about 7 to 11 cycles, a sample-barcoded 5' primer and a J-beta primer mix were used. The study obtained at least 2.5 million CDR3-containing paired-end reads from every sample. TCRdb processed the 5' RACE reads anew with MiXCR; each CDR3 protein has one entry. The sample includes around 800,000 distinct CDR3 sequences, roughly 25% of them seen just once. The study isolated at least 6.5 million PBMCs from each sample. The sample was also linked to a second study, of T cells of mothers and their children. That paper adds: For the second PCR, the M1S primer put in sample barcodes and 2-4 random nucleotides.

This sequence joins TRBV19 and TRBJ1-3; D is ambiguous. The sample consisted of blood. The receptor comes from a boy under 18 in good health. DNA of the CDR3: TGTGCCAGTAGTCCTCAGACTGAGAGCTCCGGAAACACCATATATTTT. Its translation: CASSPQTESSGNTIYF.